The 11 T cell receptor beta chains listed next were all sequenced from one sample in a study of T-cell reconstitution after alpha-beta-depleted transplantation in children. Unique molecular identifiers were incorporated into the prepared TCRbeta library. In TCRdb, the PCR reads were re-called with MiXCR into one record per CDR3 protein. The sample comprises 550,000 to 800,000 distinct CDR3 sequences, roughly 14% of which are singletons, and roughly 0.77% rests with the top ten. The sample consisted of PBMCs, taken before TCRalphabeta/CD19-depleted stem cell transplant. Receptors originate from a girl aged 2-10 years with congenital amegakaryocytic thrombocytopenia, due to receive a stem cell transplant.

A few counts support this clonotype. Sequence at one end of the junction differs from germline and may be a read error. The V gene is TRBV20-1, the J gene TRBJ1-4; 9 bases are a match to TRBD1. Germline V gene data show CDR1 as DFQATT and CDR2 as SNEGSKA (reference sequence). This CDR3 is built from 16 residues. The CDR3, as DNA: TGCTGTGCTACCTCGGGGACAGGGTATCGTAATGAAAAACTGTTTTTT. Its translation is CCATSGTGYRNEKLFF.

The CDR3 DNA sequence: TGTGCCAGTACAATCGCGGGAGTATCTAATGAGCAGTTCTTC. It translates to CASTIAGVSNEQFF. This rearrangement joins TRBV12-3 or TRBV12-4 to TRBJ2-1, with 7 bases lining up with TRBD2. With V trimmed by 9 bases and J by 7 bases, 12 bases remained unmatched. The CDR3 has 14 residues.

This clonotype was counted a few times. This rearrangement joins TRBV5-1 to TRBJ2-3; possibly TRBD1 or TRBD2 for D (5 bases each). CDR3 length: 15 amino acids. Trimming stripped 1 base from V and 3 bases from J, with 12 bases between. Germline values: CDR1 SGHRS, CDR2 YFSETQ. In DNA, the CDR3 is TGCGCCAGCAGCTTGTCTCCAGGGACGACAGATACGCAGTATTTT. This sequence encodes CASSLSPGTTDTQYF. The full variable domain, in which reference TRBV5-1 and TRBJ2-3 provide the parts outside the CDR3, is KAGVTQTPRYLIKTRGQQVTLSCSPISGHRSVSWYQQTPGQGLQFLFEYFSETQRNKGNFPGRFSGRQFSNSRSEMNVSTLELGDSALYLCASSLSPGTTDTQYFGPGTRLTVL.

This clonotype was seen a few times. The chain recombines TRBV5-1 with TRBJ2-2; no clear D. CDR1 SGHRS and CDR2 YFSETQ come from the germline V gene. The CDR3 has 13 amino acids. V gave up 2 bases and J gave up 6 bases, with 8 bases separating them. Here the CDR3 DNA reads TGCGCCAGCAGCTTCGGATTATCCGGGGAGCTGTTTTTT. Encoded protein: CASSFGLSGELFF.

The J gene is TRBJ1-1, the V gene TRBV5-1, with 9 bases identical to TRBD1. After removal of 2 bases from V and 0 bases from J, the junction contained 17 bases not matched to a gene. CDR3 length: 20 amino acids. Per the germline V gene, CDR1 is SGHRS and CDR2 is YFSETQ. The CDR3 reads CASSFRKRSTGGYMNTEAFF. The CDR3 nucleotides are TGCGCCAGCAGCTTTAGAAAGAGGAGCACAGGGGGCTATATGAACACTGAAGCTTTCTTT.

This rearrangement joins TRBV20-1 to TRBJ2-1, with 9 bases lining up with TRBD2. This CDR3 spans 15 amino acids. The ends lost 4 bases at V and 4 bases at J; junction bases unmatched: 8. The V gene's germline CDR1 is DFQATT and CDR2 SNEGSKA (reference sequence). The CDR3 sequence is CSAKARGRVYNEQFF. Here the CDR3 DNA reads TGCAGTGCTAAAGCTCGCGGGAGGGTGTACAATGAGCAGTTCTTC.

This clonotype came up a few times. The chain recombines TRBV11-2 with TRBJ1-2, with 7 bases lining up with TRBD1. The germline V gene has CDR1 SGHAT and CDR2 FQNNGV. The CDR3 has 15 residues. V shed 4 bases, J shed 2 bases, and the junction held 7 bases outside the gene matches. The CDR3 DNA reads as TGTGCCAGCAGCTCACTGAGGGGGCTAAACTATGGCTACACCTTC. Translating it yields CASSSLRGLNYGYTF.

The CDR3 here is CASSEVLAGGDTQYF. DNA for the CDR3: TGTGCCAGCAGTGAAGTACTAGCGGGAGGCGATACGCAGTATTTT. This sequence joins TRBV2 and TRBJ2-3; 12 nucleotides match TRBD2. The CDR3 contains 15 residues. Germline V CDR1 and CDR2: SNHLY, FYNNEI. The J segment lost 6 bases and the V segment lost 1 base, leaving 2 bases of the junction unmatched. The complete variable domain, with remaining parts taken from reference TRBV2 and TRBJ2-3, reads EPEVTQTPSHQVTQMGQEVILRCVPISNHLYFYWYRQILGQKVEFLVSFYNNEISEKSEIFDDQFSVERPDGSNFTLKIRSTKLEDSAMYFCASSEVLAGGDTQYFGPGTRLTVL.

The rearrangement links TRBV7-9 to TRBJ1-1; possible D gene TRBD1, 5 bases. The CDR3 totals 16 residues. Deletions cut 6 bases from V and 1 base from J, with 18 bases between. Germline V lookup: CDR1 SEHNR, CDR2 FQNEAQ (reference sequence). In DNA, the CDR3 is TGTGCCAGCAGACCTACCACCGGGACGGCGAACACTGAAGCTTTCTTT. It is translated as CASRPTTGTANTEAFF.

V and J are TRBV20-1 and TRBJ2-4; 7 nucleotides align to TRBD2. After removal of 5 bases from V and 3 bases from J, the junction contained 10 bases not matched to a gene. The germline V gene has CDR1 DFQATT and CDR2 SNEGSKA (reference sequence). The CDR3 consists of 15 residues. CDR3 bases: TGCAGTGCTCACCCCACGGGAGGAGACAAAAACATTCAGTACTTC. The encoded protein is CSAHPTGGDKNIQYF.

V gene TRBV20-1 combines with J gene TRBJ2-1; D is undetermined. CDR3 length: 14 residues. Trimming stripped 1 base from V and 5 bases from J, with 12 bases between. The germline V gene encodes CDR1 DFQATT and CDR2 SNEGSKA (reference sequence). Written as DNA, the CDR3 is TGCAGTGCTAGAGGCAGCCTGAGAGACAATGAGCAGTTCTTC. Its protein is CSARGSLRDNEQFF.